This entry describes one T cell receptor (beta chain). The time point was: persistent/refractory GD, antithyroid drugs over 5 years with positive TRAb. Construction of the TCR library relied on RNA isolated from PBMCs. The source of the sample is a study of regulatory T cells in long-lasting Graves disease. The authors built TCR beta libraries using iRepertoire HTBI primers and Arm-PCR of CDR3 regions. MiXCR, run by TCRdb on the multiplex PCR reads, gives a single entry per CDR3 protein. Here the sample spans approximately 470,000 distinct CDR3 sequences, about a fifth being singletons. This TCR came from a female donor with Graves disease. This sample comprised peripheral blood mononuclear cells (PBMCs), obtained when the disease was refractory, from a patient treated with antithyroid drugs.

The CDR3, as DNA: TGTGCCAGAAAAAAGAACACCGGGGAGCTGTTTTTT. It encodes CARKKNTGELFF. The chain links TRBV7-8 to TRBJ2-2; D is undetermined. Germline loops: CDR1 SGHVS, CDR2 FQNEAQ. This CDR3 spans 12 amino acids. V lost 9 bases and J lost 1, with 6 bases in between. Combining the CDR3 with reference TRBV7-8 and TRBJ2-2 gives the whole variable domain GAGVSQSPRYKVAKRGQDVALRCDPISGHVSLFWYQQALGQGPEFLTYFQNEAQLDKSGLPSDRFFAERPEGSVSTLKIQRTQQEDSAVYLCARKKNTGELFFGEGSRLTVL.